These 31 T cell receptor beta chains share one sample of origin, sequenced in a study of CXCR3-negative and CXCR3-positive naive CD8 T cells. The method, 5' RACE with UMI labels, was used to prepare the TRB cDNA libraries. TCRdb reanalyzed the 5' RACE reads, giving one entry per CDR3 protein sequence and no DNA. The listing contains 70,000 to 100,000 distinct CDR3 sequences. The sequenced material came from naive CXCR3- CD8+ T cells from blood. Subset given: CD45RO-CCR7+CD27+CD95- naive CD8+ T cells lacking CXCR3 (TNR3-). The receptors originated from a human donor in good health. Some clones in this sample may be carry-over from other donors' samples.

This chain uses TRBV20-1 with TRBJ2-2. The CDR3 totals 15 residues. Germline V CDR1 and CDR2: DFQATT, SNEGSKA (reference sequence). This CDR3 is CSARDLFGVPGELFF.

The CDR3 spells CSVPTGGGEQYF. The chain combines TRBV29-1 with TRBJ2-7; the TCRdb D gene call, TRBD1, has no DNA to confirm it. This CDR3 has 12 amino acids. The V gene's germline CDR1 is SQVTM and CDR2 ANQGSEA.

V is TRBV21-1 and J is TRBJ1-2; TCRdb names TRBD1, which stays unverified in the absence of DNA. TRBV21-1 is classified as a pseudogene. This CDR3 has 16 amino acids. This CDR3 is CTSSKVGGQLLYGYTF.

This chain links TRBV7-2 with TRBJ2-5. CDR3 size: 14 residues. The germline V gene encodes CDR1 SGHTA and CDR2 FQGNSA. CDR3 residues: CASSLAGEAETQYF.

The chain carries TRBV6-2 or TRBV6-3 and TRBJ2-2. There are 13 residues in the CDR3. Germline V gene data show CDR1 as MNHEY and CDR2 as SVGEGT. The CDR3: CASSYGVTGELFF.

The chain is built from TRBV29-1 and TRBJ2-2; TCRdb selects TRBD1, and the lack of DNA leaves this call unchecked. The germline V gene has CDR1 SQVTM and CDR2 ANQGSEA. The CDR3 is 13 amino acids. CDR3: CSAPGGNTGELFF.

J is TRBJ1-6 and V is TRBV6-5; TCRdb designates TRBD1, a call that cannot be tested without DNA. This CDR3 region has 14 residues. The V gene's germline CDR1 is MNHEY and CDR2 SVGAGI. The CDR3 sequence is CASTPTAGGSPLHF.

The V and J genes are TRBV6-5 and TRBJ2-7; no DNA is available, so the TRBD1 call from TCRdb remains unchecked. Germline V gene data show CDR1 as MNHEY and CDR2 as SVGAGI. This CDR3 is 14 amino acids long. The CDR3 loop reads CASSYSSGTNEQYF.

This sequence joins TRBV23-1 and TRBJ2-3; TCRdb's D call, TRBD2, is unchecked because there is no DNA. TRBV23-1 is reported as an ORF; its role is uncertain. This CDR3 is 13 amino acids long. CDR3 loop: CASSGRITDTQYF.

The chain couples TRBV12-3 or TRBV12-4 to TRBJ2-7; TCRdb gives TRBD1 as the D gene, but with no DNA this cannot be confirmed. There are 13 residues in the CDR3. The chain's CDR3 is CASSPSGLLEQYF.

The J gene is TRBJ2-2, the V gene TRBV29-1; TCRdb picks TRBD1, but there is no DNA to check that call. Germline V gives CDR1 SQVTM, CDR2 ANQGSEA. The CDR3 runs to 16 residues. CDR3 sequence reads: CSVEDVGDSNTGELFF.

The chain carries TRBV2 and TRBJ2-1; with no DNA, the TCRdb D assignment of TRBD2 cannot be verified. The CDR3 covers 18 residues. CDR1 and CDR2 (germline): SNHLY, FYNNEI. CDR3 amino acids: CASSTLTRLAGGGNEQFF.

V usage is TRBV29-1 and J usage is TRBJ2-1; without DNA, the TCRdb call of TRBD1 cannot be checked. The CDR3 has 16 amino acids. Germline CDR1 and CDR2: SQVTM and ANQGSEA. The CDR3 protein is CSVNLPGVRSYNEQFF.

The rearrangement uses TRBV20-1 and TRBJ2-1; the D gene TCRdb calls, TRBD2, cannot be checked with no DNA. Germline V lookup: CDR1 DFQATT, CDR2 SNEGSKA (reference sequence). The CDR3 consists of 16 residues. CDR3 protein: CSAREPDLSSYNEQFF.

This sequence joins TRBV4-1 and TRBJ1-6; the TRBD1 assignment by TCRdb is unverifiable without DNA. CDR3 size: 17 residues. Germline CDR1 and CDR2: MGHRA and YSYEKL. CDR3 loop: CASSQGAGGQGASPLHF.

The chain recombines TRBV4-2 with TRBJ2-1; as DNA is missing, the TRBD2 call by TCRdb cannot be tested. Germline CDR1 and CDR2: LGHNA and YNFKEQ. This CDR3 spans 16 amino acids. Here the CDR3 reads CASSQALAGGRDEQFF.

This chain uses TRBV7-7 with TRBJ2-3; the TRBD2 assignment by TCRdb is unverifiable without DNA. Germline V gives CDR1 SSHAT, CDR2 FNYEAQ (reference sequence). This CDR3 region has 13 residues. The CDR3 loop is CASSLIPPDTQYF.

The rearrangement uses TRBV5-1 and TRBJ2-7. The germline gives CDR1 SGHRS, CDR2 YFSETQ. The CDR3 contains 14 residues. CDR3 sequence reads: CASSLGQNSYEQYF.

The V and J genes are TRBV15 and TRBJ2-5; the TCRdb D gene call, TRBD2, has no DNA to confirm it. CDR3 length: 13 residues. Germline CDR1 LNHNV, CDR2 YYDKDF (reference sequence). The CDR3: CATFNRGGMTQYF.

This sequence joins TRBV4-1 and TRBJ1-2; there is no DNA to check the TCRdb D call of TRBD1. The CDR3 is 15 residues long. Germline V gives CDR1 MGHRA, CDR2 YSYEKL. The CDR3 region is CASSQEPGQGYGYTF.

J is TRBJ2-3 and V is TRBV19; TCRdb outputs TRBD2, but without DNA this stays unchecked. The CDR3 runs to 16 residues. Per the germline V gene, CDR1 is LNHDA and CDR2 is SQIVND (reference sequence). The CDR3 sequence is CASSTQREGGPDTQYF.

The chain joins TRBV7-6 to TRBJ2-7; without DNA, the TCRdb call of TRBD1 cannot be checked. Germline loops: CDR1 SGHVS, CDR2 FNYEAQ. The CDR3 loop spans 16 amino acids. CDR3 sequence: CASSPFSGVSSYEQYF.

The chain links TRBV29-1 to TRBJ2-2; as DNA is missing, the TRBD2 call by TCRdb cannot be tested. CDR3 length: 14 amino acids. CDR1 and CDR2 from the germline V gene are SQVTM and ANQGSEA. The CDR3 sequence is CSVPGGENTGELFF.

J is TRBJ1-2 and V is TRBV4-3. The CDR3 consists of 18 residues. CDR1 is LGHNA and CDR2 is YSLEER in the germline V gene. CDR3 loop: CASSQDLDRINPNYGYTF.

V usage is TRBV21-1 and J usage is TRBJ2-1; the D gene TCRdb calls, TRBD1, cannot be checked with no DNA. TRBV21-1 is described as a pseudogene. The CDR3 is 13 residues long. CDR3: CASNGTGGHEQFF.

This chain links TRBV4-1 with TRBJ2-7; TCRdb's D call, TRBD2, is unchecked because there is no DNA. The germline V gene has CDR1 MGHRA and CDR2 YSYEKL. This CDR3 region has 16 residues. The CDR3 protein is CASSQSSGGAGGEQYF.

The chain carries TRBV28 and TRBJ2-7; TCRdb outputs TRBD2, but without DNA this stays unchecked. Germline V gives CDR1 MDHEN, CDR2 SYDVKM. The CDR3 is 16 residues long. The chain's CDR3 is CASSSGIAESSYEQYF.

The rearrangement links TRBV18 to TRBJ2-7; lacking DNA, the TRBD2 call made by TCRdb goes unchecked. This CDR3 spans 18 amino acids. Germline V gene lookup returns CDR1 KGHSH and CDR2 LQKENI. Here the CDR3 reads CASSPGLAGADFSYEQYF.

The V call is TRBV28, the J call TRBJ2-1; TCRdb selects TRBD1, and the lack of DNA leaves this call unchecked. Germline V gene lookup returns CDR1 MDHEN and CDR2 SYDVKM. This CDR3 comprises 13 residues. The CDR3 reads CASSFRGFGEQFF.

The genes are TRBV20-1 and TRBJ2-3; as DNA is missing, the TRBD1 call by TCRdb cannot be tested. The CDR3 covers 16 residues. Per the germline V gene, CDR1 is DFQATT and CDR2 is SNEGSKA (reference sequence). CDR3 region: CSARDPFGGDTDTQYF.

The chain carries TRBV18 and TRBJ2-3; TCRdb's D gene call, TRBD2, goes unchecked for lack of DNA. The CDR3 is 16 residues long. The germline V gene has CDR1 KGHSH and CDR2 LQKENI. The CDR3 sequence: CASSPGAGGPPDTQYF.